This TCR beta chain was obtained from a study of T cell responses to AZD1222 COVID-19 vaccine. General observations from the study: White British donors predominated, females outnumbered males, and clonal diversity was possibly underestimated. Sampling that yielded the repertoires occurred only after the peak T cell response. It was only 6 or 7 AZD1222 recipients who were seropositive at baseline.

On this clone itself: The antigen is unknown.

There are 13 residues in the CDR3. Germline loops: CDR1 SGHRS, CDR2 YFSETQ. Trimming took 3 bases from V and 2 from J, leaving 7 bases between them. The table came from immunoSEQ multiplex PCR; TCRdb's copy has only in-frame clones and leaves some out. The sample carries approximately 140,000 clones, approximately 78% recorded once. The chain couples TRBV5-1 to TRBJ2-3; no firm D call. Sequenced material: peripheral blood, taken on day 0 of MenACWY control vaccination. This receptor was identified in an adult in good health. In DNA form, the CDR3 reads TGCGCCAGCAGCTCAGGACCCACAGATACGCAGTATTTT. Protein sequence: CASSSGPTDTQYF.